Listed below are T cell receptor beta chains from one sample, sequenced in a study of cytomegalovirus exposure and HLA in healthy donors. This table comes from immunoSEQ multiplex PCR, and its TCRdb copy is limited to in-frame clones, with some not included. Its table records 90,000 to 130,000 clones. The sequenced material came from PBMCs. Receptors originate from a man in his forties in good health and CMV-seropositive. Each CDR3 is given with its conserved first and last residue. D genes are given only for firm matches.

>TRBJ1-2|NA|TRBV19
CASSSTEGHNYGYTF
TGTGCCAGTAGCTCGACAGAAGGACACAACTATGGCTACACCTTC
>TRBJ2-7|NA|TRBV30
CAVIRGGAPYEQYF
TGTGCCGTCATAAGAGGGGGGGCCCCCTACGAGCAGTACTTC
>TRBJ2-5|NA|TRBV4-3
CASSQDLAREETQYF
TGCGCCAGCAGCCAAGATCTGGCTAGAGAAGAGACCCAGTACTTC
>TRBJ2-4|NA|TRBV5-6
CASSSLSASPQYF
TGTGCCAGCAGCTCGCTAAGCGCATCCCCGCAGTACTTC
>TRBJ2-1|NA|TRBV5-1
CASSWDLQGRSYNEQFF
TGCGCCAGCAGCTGGGACCTTCAGGGGAGATCCTACAATGAGCAGTTCTTC
>TRBJ2-7|TRBD2|TRBV10-2
CASSEGLAEGYEQYF
TGCGCCAGCAGTGAAGGACTAGCGGAGGGTTACGAGCAGTACTTC
>TRBJ2-2|TRBD2|TRBV28
CASSSGTSGRSGTGELFF
TGTGCCAGCAGTTCCGGGACTAGCGGGAGGTCGGGCACCGGGGAGCTGTTTTTT
>TRBJ2-4|TRBD2|TRBV5-4
CASSLGLAGGNIQYF
TGTGCCAGCAGCTTGGGACTAGCGGGAGGAAACATTCAGTACTTC
>TRBJ2-2|TRBD2|TRBV6-6
CGAGPSGIVGELFF
TGTGGGGCGGGGCCTAGCGGGATAGTCGGGGAGCTGTTTTTT
>TRBJ2-3|NA|TRBV5-1
CASSLDPRTDTQYF
TGCGCCAGCAGCTTGGACCCTAGGACAGATACGCAGTATTTT
>TRBJ2-3|NA|TRBV5-1
CASSFMSYSTDTQYF
TGCGCCAGCAGCTTTATGTCTTATAGCACAGATACGCAGTATTTT
>TRBJ2-2|TRBD2|TRBV9
CASSVEWSSGSTGELFF
TGTGCCAGCAGCGTAGAATGGTCTAGCGGGAGCACCGGGGAGCTGTTTTTT
>TRBJ2-5|TRBD1|TRBV19
CASSIARGRLETQYF
TGTGCCAGTAGTATAGCCAGGGGGCGCCTGGAGACCCAGTACTTC
>TRBJ2-3|TRBD1|TRBV10-3
CAIRSDRDPSTDTQYF
TGTGCCATCAGGAGCGACAGGGACCCTAGCACAGATACGCAGTATTTT
>TRBJ2-2|NA|TRBV7-9
CASSSSTNTGELFF
TGTGCCAGCAGCTCGAGTACGAACACCGGGGAGCTGTTTTTT
>TRBJ2-7|TRBD1|TRBV25-1
CASSETGAYEQYF
TGTGCCAGCAGTGAGACAGGGGCCTACGAGCAGTACTTC
>TRBJ2-7|NA|TRBV4-1
CASSQEEASSYEQYF
TGCGCCAGCAGCCAAGAAGAGGCGAGCTCCTACGAGCAGTACTTC
>TRBJ2-2|NA|TRBV28
CASSSALRTRGHPGELFF
TGTGCCAGCAGTTCCGCCTTACGGACGAGAGGACATCCCGGGGAGCTGTTTTTT
>TRBJ2-7|NA|TRBV2
CASGSGQSYEQYF
TGTGCCAGCGGATCCGGACAGTCCTACGAGCAGTACTTC